Following are 3 T cell receptor beta chains from one sample sequenced in a study of tissue T cells after allogeneic stem cell transplantation. Adult allogeneic hematopoietic cell transplant recipients with steroid-refractory graft-versus-host disease were prospectively enrolled for research autopsy. Data came from immunoSEQ multiplex PCR; TCRdb stores just in-frame clones and leaves some out. The table has over 950 clones, roughly 65% seen once. The sequencing here drew on stomach tissue, taken at autopsy. The source is a male patient at least 60 years old with steroid-refractory graft-versus-host disease after an allogeneic stem cell transplant. Some T cells may be provided by the graft donor.

The count of this clone is one. The V and J genes are TRBV29-1 and TRBJ1-3; D not certain. Looked up from germline, CDR1 is SQVTM and CDR2 is ANQGSEA. V lost 4 bases, J lost 0 bases, and 7 bases lay in between. The CDR3 is made up of 13 amino acids. The CDR3 here is CSVATDSGNTIYF. The CDR3 DNA follows: TGCAGCGTTGCAACGGACTCTGGAAACACCATATATTTT.

V is TRBV7-2 and J is TRBJ2-2; either TRBD1 or TRBD2 may supply D (5 bases each). V dropped 4 bases and J dropped 0 bases, with 15 bases sitting between them. The CDR3 consists of 17 residues. Looked up from germline, CDR1 is SGHTA and CDR2 is FQGNSA. The CDR3 reads CASSSPRGGANTGELFF. In nucleotides, the CDR3 is TGTGCCAGCAGCTCCCCGAGGGGTGGGGCGAACACCGGGGAGCTGTTTTTT. Looking up the rest from reference TRBV7-2 and TRBJ2-2 gives the full variable domain: GAGVSQSPSNKVTEKGKDVELRCDPISGHTALYWYRQSLGQGLEFLIYFQGNSAPDKSGLPSDRFSAERTGGSVSTLTIQRTQQEDSAVYLCASSSPRGGANTGELFFGEGSRLTVL.

The chain links TRBV4-3 to TRBJ1-6, with D hard to call. This CDR3 is built from 13 residues. Germline CDR1 reads LGHNA; CDR2 reads YSLEER. The V and J ends lost 0 bases and 13 bases respectively, with 10 bases between them. The CDR3 DNA reads TGCGCCAGCAGCCAAGAGGTGGTGAGGCCCCTCCACTTT. This encodes CASSQEVVRPLHF.